This T cell receptor (delta chain) was observed in a study of Vδ1+ human thymocytes. Study conclusions and caveats: Unlike peripheral blood Vdelta1+ controls, thymic delta-chain sequences included 20% to 25% Vdelta2 and few Vdelta3. Donors shared many TRG clonotypes but few TRD clonotypes. Highly polyclonal TRG and TRD repertoires with Gaussian CDR3 length distributions appeared in thymus.

Thymocytes were sorted as CD3+ TCRVdelta1+ TCRVdelta2- after alphabeta T cell depletion. Between roughly 98% and 99.6% of sorted thymocytes were Vdelta1+. The CDR3 has 20 residues. Germline V lookup: CDR1 TSWWSYY, CDR2 QGS. Trimming took 0 bases from V and 0 from J; bases not matched to a gene: 16. Remarks on this clone: Its antigen remains unknown.

RNA was extracted from the cells and then reverse transcribed. Pooled V-gene forward primers with one constant-region reverse primer generated the CDR3 amplicons by multiplex PCR. With CATT, TCRdb re-called clones from the multiplex PCR reads. The sample lists just under 55,000 delta-chain clones, about 16% occurring once. The rearrangement links TRDV1 to TRDJ1, with TRDD3 identical over 7 bases. The TCR originated in a boy under two years old who had congenital heart surgery. Sequences were obtained from Vdelta1+ gamma-delta thymocytes from the thymus. Subset noted: FACS-sorted CD3+ TCRalphabeta- TCRVdelta1+ TCRVdelta2- thymocytes. This chain's CDR3 is CALGELVTPFWGAYTDKLIF. Here the CDR3 DNA reads TGTGCTCTTGGGGAACTAGTAACCCCATTCTGGGGGGCGTACACCGATAAACTCATCTTT.